The 16 T cell receptor beta chains reported below all come from one sample, sequenced in a study of blood T cell repertoires in COVID-19. The assay was immunoSEQ multiplex PCR, and TCRdb's table has in-frame clones only and misses some. In the table there are about 260,000 clones, about 85% of which are singletons. The sample consisted of peripheral blood. The receptors originated from a man aged 60-69 years with acute or convalescent COVID-19.

The V and J genes are TRBV27 and TRBJ2-7; a possible D gene is TRBD1 (6 bases). The CDR3 contains 15 residues. V gave up 6 bases and J gave up 6 bases, with 21 bases separating them. Looked up from germline, CDR1 is MNHEY and CDR2 is SMNVEV (reference sequence). DNA of the CDR3: TGTGCCAGCAGCCTAATACAGGGTCCCAGGGGCGAGCAGTACTTC. Amino acids: CASSLIQGPRGEQYF.

V is TRBV7-9 and J is TRBJ2-2; 9 bases line up with TRBD1. The CDR3 length is 16 residues. In germline, CDR1 is SEHNR, CDR2 FQNEAQ (reference sequence). V was clipped by 2 bases and J by 3 bases; unmatched bases: 4. CDR3 sequence reads: CASSLRDRDDTGELFF. In nucleotides, the CDR3 is TGTGCCAGCAGCTTACGGGACAGGGACGACACCGGGGAGCTGTTTTTT.

V and J are TRBV10-3 and TRBJ2-7; TRBD1 aligns across 11 bases. The J segment lost 5 bases and the V segment lost 8 bases, leaving 8 bases of the junction unmatched. The CDR3 spans 14 residues. The germline V gene encodes CDR1 ENHRY and CDR2 SYGVKD. The CDR3 DNA sequence: TGTGCCATCGGGAAGGACAGGGGGCGAGACGAGCAGTACTTC. Protein product: CAIGKDRGRDEQYF.

The gene calls are TRBV30 and TRBJ1-6; D unresolved. V lost 0 bases to trimming and J lost 2 bases, with 5 bases between them. CDR3 length: 14 amino acids. Germline V lookup: CDR1 GTSNPN, CDR2 SVGIG (reference sequence). The CDR3 loop is CAWSVLTYNSPLHF. The CDR3 DNA reads as TGTGCCTGGAGTGTTCTAACCTATAATTCACCCCTCCACTTT.

The V call is TRBV12-3 or TRBV12-4, the J call TRBJ2-3, with D unresolved. The CDR3 has 11 amino acids. The germline V and J ends were trimmed by 4 bases and 7 bases, with 6 bases remaining between them. In nucleotides, the CDR3 is TGTGCCAGCAGTTCTTATAATACGCAGTATTTT. Its translation is CASSSYNTQYF.

This rearrangement joins TRBV9 to TRBJ1-4; the D is unclear. Germline V CDR1 and CDR2: SGDLS, YYNGEE. Trimming left V 7 bases short and J 5 bases short, with 12 bases between. The CDR3 has 13 amino acids. CDR3 DNA: TGTGCCAGCGGATCGGGTAGGAATGAAAAACTGTTTTTT. Amino acid sequence: CASGSGRNEKLFF.

The chain links TRBV18 to TRBJ2-7; 7 bases fit TRBD1. The junction had 13 bases not matched to a gene; V was cut back by 6 bases and J by 5 bases. Germline-derived CDR1 and CDR2 are KGHSH and LQKENI. The CDR3 sequence is 15 residues long. Here the CDR3 DNA reads TGTGCCAGCTCTCGCAACCCCAGGGGGTCGGACGAGCAGTACTTC. It translates to CASSRNPRGSDEQYF. The entire variable domain, with the rest obtained from reference TRBV18 and TRBJ2-7, is as follows: NAGVMQNPRHLVRRRGQEARLRCSPMKGHSHVYWYRQLPEEGLKFMVYLQKENIIDESGMPKERFSAEFPKEGPSILRIQQVVRGDSAAYFCASSRNPRGSDEQYFGPGTRLTVT.

V is TRBV10-3 and J is TRBJ2-7, with 8 bases that match TRBD1. After removal of 8 bases from V and 2 bases from J, the junction contained 5 bases not matched to a gene. The V gene's germline CDR1 is ENHRY and CDR2 SYGVKD. The CDR3 has 13 residues. In DNA, the CDR3 is TGTGCCATCGCGGGACAGGTAACCTACGAGCAGTACTTC. It yields the protein CAIAGQVTYEQYF.

The genes are TRBV30 and TRBJ1-1; D gene unclear. From germline, CDR1 is GTSNPN and CDR2 SVGIG (reference sequence). CDR3 size: 15 residues. Trimming removed 3 bases at V and 1 base at J, with 15 bases between. The CDR3 sequence is CAWSAPGRRNTEAFF. CDR3 DNA: TGTGCCTGGAGCGCCCCGGGTAGAAGGAACACTGAAGCTTTCTTT.

The CDR3 DNA reads as TGTGCCACCAGTGACACGGGCGGGGCGAACACCGGGGAGCTGTTTTTT. Amino acid sequence: CATSDTGGANTGELFF. The chain uses TRBV24-1 and TRBJ2-2, with a tentative D call TRBD2 (6 bases). CDR3 length: 16 amino acids. V lost 4 bases and J lost 0, with 11 bases in between. The germline CDR1 and CDR2 sequences are KGHDR and SFDVKD.

V usage is TRBV6-6 and J usage is TRBJ1-2; D not certain. This CDR3 comprises 15 residues. V lost 0 bases and J lost 4, with 12 bases in between. Germline V gene lookup returns CDR1 MNHNY and CDR2 SVGAGI (reference sequence). In nucleotides, the CDR3 is TGTGCCAGCAGTTACTCGATTCAGAAACCCTATGGCTACACCTTC. It yields the protein CASSYSIQKPYGYTF.

The chain carries TRBV6-5 and TRBJ2-7; 9 positions match TRBD1. The trim removed 10 bases at V and 3 bases at J, leaving 4 bases unmatched. The CDR3 extends over 12 amino acids. Germline V gives CDR1 MNHEY, CDR2 SVGAGI. The CDR3 coding sequence is TGTGCCACTGGGACAGGGTTCTACGAGCAGTACTTC. Amino acids: CATGTGFYEQYF.

This chain joins TRBV14 and TRBJ2-3, with 8 nucleotides matching TRBD2. The CDR3 is 16 residues long. V gave up 3 bases and J gave up 4 bases; unmatched junction bases: 9. From germline, CDR1 is SGHDN and CDR2 FVKESK. CDR3: CASSQPGLVVPDTQYF. The CDR3 nucleotides are TGTGCCAGCAGCCAGCCGGGACTAGTTGTCCCAGATACGCAGTATTTT.

The rearrangement uses TRBV14 and TRBJ2-1; D might be TRBD1 (6 bases). Germline V gene lookup returns CDR1 SGHDN and CDR2 FVKESK. This CDR3 is 17 amino acids long. The V end lost 3 bases, the J end lost 0 bases, and 15 bases lay between the germline ends. CDR3 protein: CASSHRTEWSSYNEQFF. The CDR3 DNA follows: TGTGCCAGCAGCCACAGGACAGAATGGAGCTCCTACAATGAGCAGTTCTTC.

This rearrangement joins TRBV27 to TRBJ2-7; D ambiguous. The CDR3 is 10 residues long. Germline assignment: CDR1 MNHEY and CDR2 SMNVEV (reference sequence). V was pared by 9 bases and J by 10 bases, with 13 bases between. The CDR3 DNA follows: TGTGCCAGTAGCTATATACACCAGTACTTC. Translating gives CASSYIHQYF.

V gene TRBV23-1 combines with J gene TRBJ2-1, with TRBD1 identical over 8 bases. TRBV23-1 counts as an open reading frame of uncertain function. Trimming at V came to 6 bases and at J to 1 base, leaving 5 bases not matched to a gene. CDR3 length: 15 amino acids. Written as DNA, the CDR3 is TGCGCCAGCAGGTCCCGGGACAGGTCCTACAATGAGCAGTTCTTC. Residues: CASRSRDRSYNEQFF.